One and the same sample provided the 17 T cell receptor beta chains below, sequenced in a study of blood T cell repertoires in COVID-19. Assay: immunoSEQ multiplex PCR; the TCRdb copy retains only in-frame clones and omits some. This repertoire shows about 210,000 clones, around 80% found once; its top ten account for roughly 13%. The sequencing input was peripheral blood. Receptors were obtained from a human donor in a cohort sampled during active COVID-19.

The J gene is TRBJ2-2, the V gene TRBV28; TRBD1 might be the D (5 bases). Trimming left V 7 bases short and J 5 bases short, with 8 bases between. CDR1 and CDR2 from the germline V gene are MDHEN and SYDVKM. The CDR3 runs to 12 residues. The DNA for the CDR3 is TGTGCCAGCAATCAGGGTACCGGGGAGCTGTTTTTT. Amino acids: CASNQGTGELFF.

The rearrangement joins TRBV28 to TRBJ2-2; the match to TRBD2 covers 7 bases. V shed 2 bases and J 3 bases; nucleotides not matched to a gene: 6. The CDR3 consists of 16 residues. CDR1 and CDR2 (germline): MDHEN, SYDVKM. The CDR3 nucleotides read TGTGCCAGCAGTTTAGGGAGGGGTTGGGACACCGGGGAGCTGTTTTTT. The encoded protein is CASSLGRGWDTGELFF.

The chain uses TRBV27 and TRBJ2-1; 7 nucleotides line up with TRBD2. Germline assignment: CDR1 MNHEY and CDR2 SMNVEV (reference sequence). This CDR3 comprises 15 residues. V shed 8 bases and J 3 bases; nucleotides not matched to a gene: 10. CDR3 protein: CASARPLADYNEQFF. The DNA of the CDR3 is TGTGCCAGCGCCAGGCCTCTAGCGGACTACAATGAGCAGTTCTTC.

J is TRBJ2-7 and V is TRBV11-2; 11 positions agree with TRBD2. The CDR3 sequence is 18 residues long. The trim removed 1 base at V and 5 bases at J, leaving 13 bases unmatched. The germline V gene encodes CDR1 SGHAT and CDR2 FQNNGV. The CDR3 DNA reads TGTGCCAGCAGCTTAGCACTAGCGGGAGTTTCCCCCACACACGAGCAGTACTTC. Translating it yields CASSLALAGVSPTHEQYF.

The chain couples TRBV3-1 (or the pseudogene TRBV3-2) to TRBJ2-1, with TRBD2 identical over 9 bases. V shed 0 bases and J 7 bases; nucleotides not matched to a gene: 10. The CDR3 sequence is 17 residues long. Germline CDR1 LGHDT, CDR2 YNNKEL (reference sequence). DNA for the CDR3: TGTGCCAGCAGCCAAGATCATAGCGGGAGTCAAATTAATGAGCAGTTCTTC. Encoded protein: CASSQDHSGSQINEQFF.

The J gene is TRBJ1-1, the V gene TRBV19; 7 nucleotides align to TRBD1. The CDR3 loop spans 14 amino acids. Germline assignment: CDR1 LNHDA and CDR2 SQIVND (reference sequence). V lost 5 bases to trimming and J lost 2 bases; unmatched junction nucleotides: 5. The CDR3 DNA follows: TGTGCCAGTAGTCCACGACAGGGAAACACTGAAGCTTTCTTT. Protein product: CASSPRQGNTEAFF.

V and J are TRBV27 and TRBJ2-1, with 9 bases identical to TRBD2. The ends lost 5 bases at V and 7 bases at J; junction bases unmatched: 9. Per the germline V gene, CDR1 is MNHEY and CDR2 is SMNVEV (reference sequence). This CDR3 contains 15 residues. CDR3 sequence (DNA): TGTGCCAGCAGTAAAGCGGGGGGATTTGGGAATGAGCAGTTCTTC. Its protein is CASSKAGGFGNEQFF.

This chain joins TRBV4-2 and TRBJ2-7, with a tentative D call TRBD1 (6 bases). V was pared by 1 base and J by 3 bases, with 16 bases between. The CDR3 sequence is 16 residues long. Germline CDR1 reads LGHNA; CDR2 reads YNFKEQ. CDR3 loop: CASSQVRYLTGYEQYF. Here the CDR3 DNA reads TGTGCCAGCAGCCAAGTCCGGTATCTGACAGGCTACGAGCAGTACTTC.

A remark on this clone: Germline is not matched at one junction end, which may reflect a read error. V is TRBV3-1 (or the pseudogene TRBV3-2) and J is TRBJ2-1, with 9 positions matching TRBD2. This CDR3 is 15 amino acids long. Germline CDR1 and CDR2: LGHDT and YNNKEL (reference sequence). In DNA, the CDR3 is TGTGCCAGCAGTCAAGCGGCGGGAGGGCCCAATGAGCAGTTCTTC. Translated: CASSQAAGGPNEQFF.

The rearrangement joins TRBV9 to TRBJ2-6, with a possible D match to TRBD1 (5 bases). Deletions cut 3 bases from V and 1 base from J, with 14 bases between. The length of the CDR3 is 17 residues. CDR1 is SGDLS and CDR2 is YYNGEE in the germline V gene. The CDR3 DNA is TGTGCCAGCAGCGCCCGGATCCCAGGGTCTGGGGCCAACGTCCTGACTTTC. Residues: CASSARIPGSGANVLTF.

The chain recombines TRBV9 with TRBJ1-1; D is undetermined. CDR1 is SGDLS and CDR2 is YYNGEE in the germline V gene. This CDR3 comprises 15 residues. With 0 bases removed from V and 5 bases from J, the gap between germline ends came to 14 bases. The CDR3 DNA sequence: TGTGCCAGCAGCGTAGGCCCCACAGCGGGGACTGAAGCTTTCTTT. Translated, it gives CASSVGPTAGTEAFF.

The chain recombines TRBV28 with TRBJ1-1; D may be TRBD1 (6 bases). V was pared by 4 bases and J by 9 bases, with 18 bases between. Per the germline V gene, CDR1 is MDHEN and CDR2 is SYDVKM. The length of the CDR3 is 14 residues. The CDR3 loop is CASSWGGGRGKAFF. The CDR3 DNA sequence: TGTGCCAGCAGTTGGGGCGGGGGCAGGGGAAAAGCTTTCTTT.

The chain uses TRBV5-5 and TRBJ2-1; TRBD2 matches 9 bases. The CDR3 spans 15 residues. The germline CDR1 and CDR2 sequences are SGHKS and YYEKEE (reference sequence). J lost 2 bases, V lost 0 bases, and 0 bases had no gene match. CDR3 in amino acids: CASSLGLAAYNEQFF. CDR3 nucleotides: TGTGCCAGCAGCTTGGGACTAGCGGCCTACAATGAGCAGTTCTTC.

The V call is TRBV5-4, the J call TRBJ2-1; 11 nucleotides line up with TRBD2. The CDR3 loop spans 15 amino acids. The V and J ends lost 4 bases and 8 bases, in that order; junction bases with no gene match: 8. Per the germline V gene, CDR1 is SGHNT and CDR2 is YYREEE (reference sequence). The CDR3 is CASSTGLAVGDEQFF. CDR3 coding DNA: TGTGCCAGCAGCACGGGACTAGCGGTCGGCGATGAGCAGTTCTTC.

The genes are TRBV5-1 and TRBJ1-3; no reliable D call. The CDR3 sequence is 15 residues long. The V and J ends lost 0 bases and 0 bases respectively, with 7 bases between them. Germline V lookup: CDR1 SGHRS, CDR2 YFSETQ. The CDR3 sequence: CASSLGGNSGNTIYF. The CDR3 nucleotides read TGCGCCAGCAGCTTGGGCGGAAACTCTGGAAACACCATATATTTT.

V and J are TRBV28 and TRBJ1-2; TRBD1 matches 8 bases. The CDR3 covers 15 residues. Germline lookup yields CDR1 MDHEN and CDR2 SYDVKM. The ends lost 5 bases at V and 13 bases at J; junction bases unmatched: 18. CDR3 DNA sequence: TGTGCCAGCAGTCCCACCGGGACAGGCGCCTCCGACTGCACCTTC. Translated, it gives CASSPTGTGASDCTF.

The chain has TRBV9 and TRBJ1-4; D possibly corresponds to TRBD1 (6 bases). The V and J ends lost 4 bases and 8 bases respectively, with 15 bases between them. Germline CDR1 SGDLS, CDR2 YYNGEE. This CDR3 is built from 14 residues. The CDR3 sequence is CASSPSGGREKLFF. The CDR3 DNA reads as TGTGCCAGCAGCCCCAGCGGGGGCAGGGAAAAACTGTTTTTT.